This T cell receptor (beta chain) was identified during a study of blood T cell repertoires in COVID-19. TCRdb keeps only in-frame clones here, not all; method: immunoSEQ multiplex PCR. The profile covers 100,000 to 120,000 clones, with roughly 88% appearing a single time and less than 8.5% taken by the ten largest. The germline CDR1 and CDR2 sequences are SGHNT and YYREEE (reference sequence). V shed 0 bases and J shed 8 bases, with 12 bases lying between them. CDR3 length: 14 amino acids. The chain employs TRBV5-4 and TRBJ2-1; D is unclear. The sequenced sample consisted of peripheral blood. The receptor comes from a woman between 65 and 79 years old who had recovered from COVID-19. As DNA, the CDR3 is TGTGCCAGCAGCTTGGCCCCTTTGGCAGATGAGCAGTTCTTC. Translating gives CASSLAPLADEQFF.